The clone carrying this T cell receptor (beta chain) has a handful of counts. Using immunoSEQ multiplex PCR, the repertoire was profiled, and TCRdb retains in-frame clones only, with some absent. The sample yields around 94,000 clones, 90% to 95% seen once. This sample was taken from a study of control samples from healthy donors and cancer patients. CDR1 LNHNV and CDR2 YYDKDF come from the germline V gene (reference sequence). V shed 3 bases and J shed 7 bases, with 16 bases lying between them. The CDR3 runs to 14 residues. The chain recombines TRBV15 with TRBJ2-7; TRBD2 is a possible D gene (6 bases). The clonotype was recovered from a woman in her thirties in good health. What was sequenced was blood. CDR3 region: CATSRGQGGREQYF. CDR3 nucleotides: TGTGCCACCAGCAGGGGTCAGGGAGGTAGAGAGCAGTACTTC.